A single sample is the source of the 11 T cell receptor beta chains below, sequenced in a study of shared T cell receptors in the human thymus. Assay used: immunoSEQ multiplex PCR; TCRdb lists only in-frame clones, some missing. The repertoire holds 700,000 or so clones, with approximately 83% as singletons. These data were likewise used in another study, on human thymus T cells.

Sequenced sample: thymocytes. Receptors were obtained from a girl in the first two years of life with a congenital heart defect.

The V call is TRBV19, the J call TRBJ1-2; TRBD1 matches at 9 bases. Germline V gene sequence: CDR1 LNHDA, CDR2 SQIVND (reference sequence). The V and J ends lost 5 bases and 5 bases, in that order; junction bases with no gene match: 15. This CDR3 comprises 17 residues. CDR3 region: CASSWGDREAPIYGYTF. Here the CDR3 DNA reads TGTGCCAGTAGTTGGGGGGACAGGGAAGCCCCGATATATGGCTACACCTTC.

This chain connects TRBV21-1 to TRBJ1-2. TRBV21-1 is a known pseudogene. The CDR3 length is 15 residues. The CDR3 region has the DNA TGTGCCAGCACCCACCGGGATGCAGCTAACTATGGCTACACCTTC. This sequence encodes CASTHRDAANYGYTF.

The chain links TRBV6-1 to TRBJ1-5; D is possibly TRBD1 (6 bases). V lost 4 bases to trimming and J lost 6 bases, with 13 bases between them. This CDR3 has 14 amino acids. The germline V gene encodes CDR1 MNHNS and CDR2 SASEGT. The CDR3 reads CASSAHRATQPQHF. The DNA for the CDR3 is TGTGCCAGCAGTGCTCACAGGGCGACTCAGCCCCAGCATTTT.

The chain links TRBV30 to TRBJ2-4, with D perhaps TRBD2 (6 bases). CDR3 length: 14 residues. Germline-derived CDR1 and CDR2 are GTSNPN and SVGIG (reference sequence). V gave up 2 bases and J gave up 0 bases, with 8 bases separating them. The DNA of the CDR3 is TGTGCCTGGAGTCCGGGACTAGCCAAAAACATTCAGTACTTC. Translation: CAWSPGLAKNIQYF. Looking up the rest from reference TRBV30 and TRBJ2-4 gives the full variable domain: SQTIHQWPATLVQPVGSPLSLECTVEGTSNPNLYWYRQAAGRGLQLLFYSVGIGQISSEVPQNLSASRPQDRQFILSSKKLLLSDSGFYLCAWSPGLAKNIQYFGAGTRLSVL.

The chain uses TRBV2 and TRBJ1-2; the match to TRBD1 covers 7 bases. V shed 1 base, J shed 8 bases, and the junction held 13 bases outside the gene matches. The CDR3 runs to 16 residues. CDR1 SNHLY and CDR2 FYNNEI come from the germline V gene. The CDR3 loop reads CASSEGQGSVLSGYTF. The CDR3 DNA sequence: TGTGCCAGCAGTGAAGGACAGGGTTCAGTATTGAGCGGCTACACCTTC.

This clone came up a few times. This sequence joins TRBV6-1 and TRBJ1-5; 11 bases are a match to TRBD1. Germline V gives CDR1 MNHNS, CDR2 SASEGT. This CDR3 is 15 amino acids long. J gave up 6 bases and V 6 bases, and 7 bases lay outside the gene matches. The CDR3: CASRGQGVFGQPQHF. As DNA, the CDR3 is TGTGCCAGCAGGGGACAGGGGGTTTTTGGTCAGCCCCAGCATTTT.

The rearrangement joins TRBV27 to TRBJ2-1; TRBD2 matches at 10 bases. Germline-derived CDR1 and CDR2 are MNHEY and SMNVEV (reference sequence). V lost 3 bases and J lost 7; bases outside the gene matches: 9. This CDR3 region has 16 residues. The CDR3 is CASSFIATSGVNEQFF. CDR3 DNA sequence: TGTGCCAGCAGTTTTATAGCCACTAGCGGGGTAAATGAGCAGTTCTTC.

The chain is built from TRBV6-1 and TRBJ2-1; 7 bases fit TRBD2. Germline loops: CDR1 MNHNS, CDR2 SASEGT. V dropped 0 bases and J dropped 7; count of bases not matched to a gene: 9. There are 16 residues in the CDR3. This CDR3 is CASSEASGGFGNEQFF. CDR3 coding DNA: TGTGCCAGCAGTGAAGCTTCGGGGGGTTTCGGAAATGAGCAGTTCTTC.

The gene calls are TRBV2 and TRBJ1-2, with D possibly being TRBD1 (6 bases). The CDR3 is 17 residues long. In germline, CDR1 is SNHLY, CDR2 FYNNEI. V was cut by 3 bases and J by 6 bases, with 23 bases left in between. Here the CDR3 reads CASSDPGTSRVRHGYTF. For the CDR3, the DNA is TGTGCCAGCAGTGACCCCGGGACAAGCAGGGTCCGGCATGGCTACACCTTC. Full variable domain (rest looked up from reference TRBV2 and TRBJ1-2): EPEVTQTPSHQVTQMGQEVILRCVPISNHLYFYWYRQILGQKVEFLVSFYNNEISEKSEIFDDQFSVERPDGSNFTLKIRSTKLEDSAMYFCASSDPGTSRVRHGYTFGSGTRLTVV.

This rearrangement joins TRBV5-1 to TRBJ1-1; a possible D gene is TRBD1 (5 bases). From germline, CDR1 is SGHRS and CDR2 YFSETQ. The CDR3 totals 16 residues. Trimming removed 0 bases at V and 0 bases at J, with 12 bases between. CDR3 nucleotides: TGCGCCAGCAGCTTGGAGGAGACAGAGCTGAACACTGAAGCTTTCTTT. Amino acid sequence: CASSLEETELNTEAFF.

The table lists this clone with a few counts. The junction differs from germline at one of its ends, possibly a read error. The rearrangement links TRBV6-1 to TRBJ1-5, with a tentative D call TRBD1 (5 bases). Germline-derived CDR1 and CDR2 are MNHNS and SASEGT. The CDR3 sequence is 15 residues long. DNA of the CDR3: TGTGCCAGCATTGAAGACAGATATAGCAATCAGCCCCAGCATTTT. It is translated as CASIEDRYSNQPQHF.